This T cell receptor beta chain emerged from a study of blood T cells in healthy people across ages. Study-wide background: The capture of about one barcoded beta molecule per two T cells was achieved by template switching.

General study points: No one knew whether donors had CMV, which possibly confounded expanded clonotype changes.

Next came a second PCR, run for about 7 to 11 cycles, which used a sample-barcoded 5' primer along with a J-beta primer mix. TCRdb fed the 5' RACE reads into MiXCR, producing one record per CDR3 protein. In the table there are some 1.4 million distinct CDR3 sequences, around 39% of which are singletons. This clonotype was seen once. Its antigen is not known. A much more abundant neighbour one base away suggests this may be a read error. Caucasian, healthy and from Russia, the donors were aged between roughly 6 and 95. Trimming removed 3 bases from V and 10 bases from J; junction bases left unmatched: 12. The CDR3 length is 15 residues. The germline V gene encodes CDR1 MNHEY and CDR2 SVGEGT.

This TCR came from a woman aged 18-29 years in good health. The specimen was blood. This chain connects TRBV6-2 or TRBV6-3 to TRBJ2-1; 7 bases map to TRBD1. The CDR3 protein is CASSYLGGQPAEQFF. In DNA, the CDR3 is TGTGCCAGCAGTTATTTAGGGGGACAGCCCGCAGAGCAGTTCTTC.